This TCR beta chain was sequenced in a study of blood T cell repertoires in COVID-19. Study overall: Spain, Italy and the United States supplied samples that represented acute and convalescent COVID-19.

Seattle cases were enrolled at active infection and followed longitudinally. J was trimmed by 1 base and V by 4 bases; bases with no gene match: 1. This CDR3 has 14 amino acids. Germline V gene data show CDR1 as MGHRA and CDR2 as YSYEKL. The repertoire was sequenced with immunoSEQ multiplex PCR; TCRdb's copy has only in-frame clones and lacks some. The sample contains about 69,000 clones, 84% of which appear only once. The chain carries TRBV4-1 and TRBJ2-3, with TRBD2 identical over 8 bases. Sequences were obtained from peripheral blood. The receptor was derived from a man aged 50-60 years with COVID-19, enrolled during active disease. CDR3 bases: TGCGCCAGCAGCCCGGGAGGGGGCACAGATACGCAGTATTTT. Translation gives CASSPGGGTDTQYF.